These 9 T cell receptor beta chains were sequenced from one sample in a study of T cells in localized non-small cell lung cancer. Method: immunoSEQ multiplex PCR; TCRdb's copy keeps in-frame clones and lacks some. The sample carries tens of thousands of clones, around 86% recorded once. Sequencing was performed on peripheral blood, taken before any cancer treatment. Receptors were obtained from a man aged 18 to 50 with stage I lung adenocarcinoma.

The V and J genes are TRBV5-6 and TRBJ2-3; possibly TRBD2 for D (7 bases). The V gene lost 2 bases and the J gene lost 3 bases, with 13 bases spanning the gap. CDR3 size: 15 residues. In germline, CDR1 is SGHDT, CDR2 YYEEEE. The CDR3, as DNA: TGTGCCAGCAGCTTTGAAGGGAGGGGGACAGATACGCAGTATTTT. Amino acid sequence: CASSFEGRGTDTQYF.

The genes are TRBV27 and TRBJ1-4; 9 nucleotides line up with TRBD1. CDR3 length equals 13 residues. CDR1 and CDR2 from the germline V gene are MNHEY and SMNVEV (reference sequence). J gave up 10 bases and V 3 bases, and 3 bases lay outside the gene matches. As DNA, the CDR3 is TGTGCCAGCAGTTTGACAGGGGGTGGAAAACTGTTTTTT. Its translation: CASSLTGGGKLFF.

This clone was picked up a small number of times. This sequence joins TRBV30 and TRBJ1-2; D possibly corresponds to TRBD1 (5 bases). The CDR3 is made up of 13 amino acids. Germline-derived CDR1 and CDR2 are GTSNPN and SVGIG (reference sequence). Deletions cut 3 bases from V and 6 bases from J, with 14 bases between. CDR3 nucleotide sequence: TGTGCCTGGAGAATCCGGGGGACGGATGGCTACACCTTC. It encodes CAWRIRGTDGYTF.

This sequence joins TRBV6-6 and TRBJ1-1; D is unclear. There are 11 residues in the CDR3. CDR1 and CDR2 from the germline V gene are MNHNY and SVGAGI (reference sequence). The ends were cut back, 2 bases at V and 9 bases at J, with 7 bases in the middle. CDR3 DNA sequence: TGTGCCAGCAGTTACCAATACCAAGCTTTCTTT. This gives the protein CASSYQYQAFF.

The rearrangement joins TRBV19 to TRBJ1-4; 7 nucleotides agree with TRBD1. The junction had 8 bases not matched to a gene; V was cut back by 2 bases and J by 8 bases. Germline CDR1 reads LNHDA; CDR2 reads SQIVND (reference sequence). This CDR3 region has 15 residues. The chain's CDR3 is CASSISTGNGEKLFF. The CDR3 DNA sequence: TGTGCCAGTAGTATATCGACAGGGAACGGCGAAAAACTGTTTTTT.

The chain recombines TRBV5-6 with TRBJ1-2; no reliable D call. Germline lookup yields CDR1 SGHDT and CDR2 YYEEEE. CDR3 length: 14 amino acids. V was trimmed by 1 base and J by 7 bases, leaving 14 bases between them. As DNA, the CDR3 is TGTGCCAGCAGCTTGCCCTTGGGCGCGTCTGGCTACACCTTC. Amino acids: CASSLPLGASGYTF.

V and J are TRBV5-1 and TRBJ2-4, with 8 bases aligning to TRBD1. Germline V CDR1 and CDR2: SGHRS, YFSETQ. J gave up 6 bases and V 4 bases, and 3 bases lay outside the gene matches. This CDR3 has 13 residues. CDR3 in amino acids: CASSLGQGNIQYF. Here the CDR3 DNA reads TGCGCCAGCAGCCTTGGACAGGGAAACATTCAGTACTTC.

This sequence joins TRBV30 and TRBJ2-2; the D gene is possibly TRBD2 (6 bases). CDR1 and CDR2 (germline): GTSNPN, SVGIG (reference sequence). CDR3 length equals 10 residues. Trimming pared 4 bases from V and 13 bases from J, leaving 10 bases between. CDR3 sequence: CAWMGGVLFF. CDR3 DNA: TGTGCCTGGATGGGGGGTGTGCTGTTTTTT.

This chain joins TRBV5-1 and TRBJ1-1, with 7 bases identical to TRBD1. The V segment lost 4 bases and the J segment 4 bases; nucleotides outside the gene matches: 4. CDR1 is SGHRS, CDR2 YFSETQ, per germline. The CDR3 extends over 13 amino acids. The CDR3 reads CASSATGVTEAFF. The CDR3 nucleotides are TGCGCCAGCAGCGCAACAGGGGTCACTGAAGCTTTCTTT.